A selection of T cell receptor beta chains follows, all from one sample in a study of OX40 agonist ivuxolimab in advanced cancers. TCRdb's table, derived via immunoSEQ multiplex PCR, lists solely in-frame clones and lacks some. This sample has about 84,000 clones, with 94% found just once. The source material was CD4+ or CD8+ T cells sorted from blood, sampled in a trial of the OX40 agonist ivuxolimab. The origin of the receptors is an adult with an advanced solid tumor such as melanoma, head and neck, liver or kidney cancer. The CDR3 runs from the conserved cysteine through the conserved F or W. The D gene is left open where the match is weak. Clone size, where shown, is once, few, many, or a class for clones that have expanded.

CDR3 protein: CASSLGRSSGSPQFF; CDR3 DNA: TGCGCCAGCAGCTTGGGGCGGTCTAGCGGGAGTCCTCAGTTCTTC; V gene: TRBV5-1; CDR3 length: 15; clone size: few; D gene: TRBD2; J gene: TRBJ2-1
CDR3 protein: CATSSGRQSYEQYF; CDR3 DNA: TGTGCCACCAGCAGTGGCAGGCAATCCTACGAGCAGTACTTC; V gene: TRBV15; CDR3 length: 14; clone size: .; D gene: .; J gene: TRBJ2-7
CDR3 protein: CAWRGLAGGGYEQYF; CDR3 DNA: TGTGCCTGGAGGGGACTAGCGGGAGGTGGCTACGAGCAGTACTTC; V gene: TRBV30; CDR3 length: 15; clone size: once; D gene: TRBD2; J gene: TRBJ2-7
CDR3 protein: CASSLGVSGYEQYF; CDR3 DNA: TGTGCCAGCAGCTTGGGGGTCTCGGGATACGAGCAGTACTTC; V gene: TRBV5-6; CDR3 length: 14; clone size: .; D gene: .; J gene: TRBJ2-7
CDR3 protein: CASRRLAGSDTQYF; CDR3 DNA: TGTGCCAGTAGGCGACTAGCGGGGTCAGATACGCAGTATTTT; V gene: TRBV19; CDR3 length: 14; clone size: .; D gene: TRBD2; J gene: TRBJ2-3
CDR3 protein: CASSLFGGRSNQPQHF; CDR3 DNA: TGTGCCAGCAGTTTATTCGGGGGGCGCAGCAATCAGCCCCAGCATTTT; V gene: TRBV27; CDR3 length: 16; clone size: .; D gene: .; J gene: TRBJ1-5
CDR3 protein: CSVHHSWGKRGREGETQYF; CDR3 DNA: TGCAGCGTACATCATTCCTGGGGGAAGAGGGGTCGAGAGGGGGAGACCCAGTACTTC; V gene: TRBV29-1; CDR3 length: 19; clone size: .; D gene: .; J gene: TRBJ2-5
CDR3 protein: CASSMAVAYEQYF; CDR3 DNA: TGTGCCAGTAGTATGGCGGTGGCCTACGAGCAGTACTTC; V gene: TRBV19; CDR3 length: 13; clone size: .; D gene: .; J gene: TRBJ2-7
CDR3 protein: CASSQDDRAREAFF; CDR3 DNA: TGCGCCAGCAGCCAAGATGACAGGGCGAGGGAAGCTTTCTTT; V gene: TRBV5-4; CDR3 length: 14; clone size: .; D gene: TRBD1; J gene: TRBJ1-1
CDR3 protein: CASSVSGQGLNEQFF; CDR3 DNA: TGTGCCAGCAGCGTTTCGGGACAGGGGTTGAATGAGCAGTTCTTC; V gene: TRBV9; CDR3 length: 15; clone size: once; D gene: TRBD1; J gene: TRBJ2-1
CDR3 protein: CASSLDTDNPLGNEQFF; CDR3 DNA: TGTGCCAGCAGCTTAGATACGGACAATCCCCTGGGGAATGAGCAGTTCTTC; V gene: TRBV11-2; CDR3 length: 17; clone size: .; D gene: .; J gene: TRBJ2-1
CDR3 protein: CSANAGPEAFF; CDR3 DNA: TGCAGTGCTAACGCGGGCCCTGAAGCTTTCTTT; V gene: TRBV20-1; CDR3 length: 11; clone size: .; D gene: .; J gene: TRBJ1-1
CDR3 protein: CASSLGTGVEREEGYEQFF; CDR3 DNA: TGTGCCAGCAGTTTGGGCACCGGGGTGGAGCGGGAGGAAGGCTATGAGCAGTTCTTC; V gene: TRBV28; CDR3 length: 19; clone size: few; D gene: TRBD2; J gene: TRBJ2-1
CDR3 protein: CASSIVARNEQFF; CDR3 DNA: TGTGCCAGTAGTATCGTCGCACGCAATGAGCAGTTCTTC; V gene: TRBV19; CDR3 length: 13; clone size: .; D gene: .; J gene: TRBJ2-1
CDR3 protein: CASSLIANTEAFF; CDR3 DNA: TGTGCCAGCAGTTTAATCGCGAACACTGAAGCTTTCTTT; V gene: TRBV28; CDR3 length: 13; clone size: .; D gene: .; J gene: TRBJ1-1
CDR3 protein: CASSFLSGGMGDEQYF; CDR3 DNA: TGTGCCAGCAGCTTCCTGAGCGGGGGCATGGGGGACGAGCAGTACTTC; V gene: TRBV7-2; CDR3 length: 16; clone size: once; D gene: TRBD2; J gene: TRBJ2-7
CDR3 protein: CSLGQGLTEAFF; CDR3 DNA: TGCAGCCTGGGACAGGGTTTGACTGAAGCTTTCTTT; V gene: TRBV29-1; CDR3 length: 12; clone size: .; D gene: TRBD1; J gene: TRBJ1-1
CDR3 protein: CASSRKGSAYKKETQYF; CDR3 DNA: TGCGCCAGCAGTCGAAAGGGCTCGGCCTATAAAAAAGAGACCCAGTACTTC; V gene: TRBV23-1; CDR3 length: 17; clone size: .; D gene: .; J gene: TRBJ2-5
CDR3 protein: CASSPAGDTQYF; CDR3 DNA: TGTGCCAGCAGCCCAGCGGGGGATACGCAGTATTTT; V gene: TRBV7-2; CDR3 length: 12; clone size: .; D gene: TRBD2; J gene: TRBJ2-3
CDR3 protein: CASSPGLGFYEQYF; CDR3 DNA: TGCGCCAGCAGCCCGGGACTCGGGTTCTACGAGCAGTACTTC; V gene: TRBV4-1; CDR3 length: 14; clone size: .; D gene: .; J gene: TRBJ2-7
CDR3 protein: CASSQVGQGYEQYF; CDR3 DNA: TGTGCCAGCAGCCAAGTCGGGCAGGGGTACGAGCAGTACTTC; V gene: TRBV4-2; CDR3 length: 14; clone size: .; D gene: .; J gene: TRBJ2-7
CDR3 protein: CASSPEPGTSGRKGDEQFF; CDR3 DNA: TGTGCCAGCAGCCCAGAGCCCGGGACTAGCGGGAGGAAGGGCGATGAGCAGTTCTTC; V gene: TRBV9; CDR3 length: 19; clone size: .; D gene: TRBD2; J gene: TRBJ2-1
CDR3 protein: CASSHSRGDGRYEQYF; CDR3 DNA: TGTGCCAGCAGCCACTCGAGGGGGGACGGGCGCTACGAGCAGTACTTC; V gene: TRBV11-2; CDR3 length: 16; clone size: once; D gene: .; J gene: TRBJ2-7
CDR3 protein: CASSLAGTYEQYF; CDR3 DNA: TGTGCCAGCAGCTTAGCGGGCACCTACGAGCAGTACTTC; V gene: TRBV7-8; CDR3 length: 13; clone size: .; D gene: .; J gene: TRBJ2-7
CDR3 protein: CSARDLFGYTF; CDR3 DNA: TGCAGTGCTAGAGATCTCTTTGGCTACACCTTC; V gene: TRBV20-1; CDR3 length: 11; clone size: once; D gene: .; J gene: TRBJ1-2
CDR3 protein: CASSFGQGDQPQHF; CDR3 DNA: TGTGCCAGCAGCTTTGGTCAGGGAGATCAGCCCCAGCATTTT; V gene: TRBV5-6; CDR3 length: 14; clone size: once; D gene: .; J gene: TRBJ1-5
CDR3 protein: CASSYFGELFF; CDR3 DNA: TGTGCCAGCAGCTACTTCGGGGAGCTGTTTTTT; V gene: TRBV4-2; CDR3 length: 11; clone size: few; D gene: .; J gene: TRBJ2-2
CDR3 protein: CASSFLGQTTDTQYF; CDR3 DNA: TGTGCCAGCAGCTTCCTAGGACAGACCACAGATACGCAGTATTTT; V gene: TRBV7-2; CDR3 length: 15; clone size: .; D gene: .; J gene: TRBJ2-3
CDR3 protein: CASSLVEVVGELFF; CDR3 DNA: TGTGCCAGCAGCTTAGTTGAGGTTGTCGGGGAGCTGTTTTTT; V gene: TRBV11-2; CDR3 length: 14; clone size: .; D gene: .; J gene: TRBJ2-2
CDR3 protein: CASRLSGRGSDTQYF; CDR3 DNA: TGTGCCAGCAGACTCAGCGGGAGAGGGTCAGATACGCAGTATTTT; V gene: TRBV27; CDR3 length: 15; clone size: .; D gene: TRBD2; J gene: TRBJ2-3
CDR3 protein: CASSLSVAGDYNEQFF; CDR3 DNA: TGTGCCAGCAGTTTATCGGTAGCGGGGGACTACAATGAGCAGTTCTTC; V gene: TRBV27; CDR3 length: 16; clone size: .; D gene: TRBD2; J gene: TRBJ2-1
CDR3 protein: CASSLGASIYEQYF; CDR3 DNA: TGCGCCAGCAGCCTCGGGGCGAGTATCTACGAGCAGTACTTC; V gene: TRBV4-1; CDR3 length: 14; clone size: once; D gene: .; J gene: TRBJ2-7
CDR3 protein: CAIFPLSGTEAFF; CDR3 DNA: TGTGCCATTTTCCCTTTATCCGGGACGGAAGCTTTCTTT; V gene: TRBV19; CDR3 length: 13; clone size: .; D gene: .; J gene: TRBJ1-1